A single sample gave rise to the 21 T cell receptor beta chains below, sequenced in a study of vaccination and CD4 T cells after COVID-19 (dated by TCRdb to the early 2020s). The method behind the library was PCR. This sample was sequenced with an Illumina iSeq 100. TCR sequencing of DNA from cultured CD4+ T cells used the Oncomine TCR Beta short-read assay at the Johns Hopkins FTIC core. TCRdb itself trimmed the public reads at Q25 with fastp, ran MiXCR and retained productive beta chains. Entries that share a CDR3 protein sequence are merged under the most common genes and DNA. The table for this sample lists about 22,000 distinct CDR3 sequences; roughly half of them were counted only once. Of the sample, 9% is held by the ten largest clones. The sample's treatment or condition label, decoded: approximately 9-day PBMC culture with coronavirus spike peptide pools or control peptides (ViraFEST assay).

Their recognized antigens are unknown. Sequenced sample: CD4+ T cells from blood, cultured in vitro. These receptors originate from a human donor who had recovered from COVID-19.

The chain links TRBV12-3 or TRBV12-4 to TRBJ1-2, with a possible D match to TRBD1 (6 bases). Trimming shortened V by 5 bases and J by 8 bases, and 12 bases separated the two germline ends. There are 12 residues in the CDR3. CDR3 in DNA: TGTGCCAGCAGTCCAAGGGGGAGCGGCTACACCTTC. This gives the protein CASSPRGSGYTF.

This chain links TRBV6-1 with TRBJ2-4; D possibly corresponds to TRBD1 (5 bases). CDR1 MNHNS and CDR2 SASEGT come from the germline V gene. There are 15 residues in the CDR3. V was clipped by 7 bases and J by 0 bases, with 13 bases between them. The CDR3 DNA is TGTGCCAGCACTGCAGGGTCCCTAGCCAAAAACATTCAGTACTTC. This sequence encodes CASTAGSLAKNIQYF.

The gene calls are TRBV20-1 and TRBJ2-3; D is uncertain. The CDR3 covers 13 residues. The germline CDR1 and CDR2 sequences are DFQATT and SNEGSKA (reference sequence). Trimming shortened V by 3 bases and J by 6 bases, and 13 bases separated the two germline ends. The DNA for the CDR3 is TGCAGTGCTAGGGGCCCAGTAATGGATACGCAGTATTTT. Translating gives CSARGPVMDTQYF.

The sample holds a few counts of this clonotype. The CDR3 sequence is CASRLAGREVDTQYF. The DNA for the CDR3 is TGTGCCAGCAGACTAGCGGGGCGGGAGGTTGATACGCAGTATTTT. The rearrangement uses TRBV7-2 and TRBJ2-3; 10 bases fit TRBD2. The CDR3 loop spans 15 amino acids. V lost 6 bases and J lost 6; bases outside the gene matches: 9. Germline CDR1 and CDR2: SGHTA and FQGNSA.

The CDR3 here is CAWIATNTGELFF. DNA of the CDR3: TGTGCCTGGATTGCCACCAACACCGGGGAGCTGTTTTTT. The gene calls are TRBV30 and TRBJ2-2; D ambiguous. CDR3 length equals 13 residues. From germline, CDR1 is GTSNPN and CDR2 SVGIG (reference sequence). V dropped 4 bases and J dropped 2 bases, with 8 bases sitting between them.

This chain links TRBV7-2 with TRBJ2-1, with 9 bases fitting TRBD2. Trimming took 5 bases from V and 11 from J; bases not matched to a gene: 7. Germline V lookup: CDR1 SGHTA, CDR2 FQGNSA. The CDR3 is 13 residues long. Here the CDR3 reads CASSQLAGDKQFF. The CDR3 DNA reads as TGTGCCAGCAGCCAGTTAGCGGGAGACAAGCAGTTCTTC.

The chain carries TRBV14 and TRBJ2-7; unclear D gene. V shed 5 bases and J shed 6 bases, with 20 bases lying between them. This CDR3 comprises 15 residues. The germline gives CDR1 SGHDN, CDR2 FVKESK. CDR3 protein: CASSDSLQPPIEQYF. As DNA, the CDR3 is TGTGCCAGCAGCGACTCACTTCAACCTCCCATCGAGCAGTACTTC.

The chain is built from TRBV11-3 and TRBJ2-1; 13 positions match TRBD2. The CDR3 has 16 amino acids. Germline CDR1 is SGHNT and CDR2 is YENEEA. The V and J ends lost 3 bases and 8 bases, in that order; junction bases with no gene match: 7. DNA of the CDR3: TGTGCCAGCAGCTTCTCCGGGACTAGCGGGACATATGAGCAGTTCTTC. It specifies CASSFSGTSGTYEQFF.

The chain couples TRBV28 to TRBJ2-3, with D possibly TRBD2 on 6 matching bases. This CDR3 is 15 amino acids long. Germline CDR1 is MDHEN and CDR2 is SYDVKM. Between the trimmed V and J ends, which lost 3 bases and 1 base, there was a span of 11 bases. CDR3: CASSFISGRTDTQYF. As DNA, the CDR3 is TGTGCCAGCAGTTTTATCAGCGGGCGCACAGATACGCAGTATTTT. Full variable domain (outside the CDR3, taken from reference TRBV28 and TRBJ2-3): DVKVTQSSRYLVKRTGEKVFLECVQDMDHENMFWYRQDPGLGLRLIYFSYDVKMKEKGDIPEGYSVSREKKERFSLILESASTNQTSMYLCASSFISGRTDTQYFGPGTRLTVL.

This clonotype appeared a few times. The chain employs TRBV20-1 and TRBJ1-6, with D unclear. Trimming shortened V by 0 bases and J by 10 bases, and 13 bases separated the two germline ends. CDR1 is DFQATT, CDR2 SNEGSKA, per germline (reference sequence). This CDR3 is 14 amino acids long. For the CDR3, the DNA is TGCAGTGCTAGAGATCGGAGTACGGGGTCACCCCTCCACTTT. Residues: CSARDRSTGSPLHF.

This clonotype was counted only a few times. CDR3 in DNA: TGTGCCAGCAGAGATTCGGGGGGAGGTGGCTACACCTTC. Translating gives CASRDSGGGGYTF. J is TRBJ1-2 and V is TRBV28; tentatively, D is TRBD1 (5 bases). V was cut by 6 bases and J by 7 bases, with 15 bases left in between. The CDR3 spans 13 residues. Germline V gene lookup returns CDR1 MDHEN and CDR2 SYDVKM.

This clonotype has only one observation. V usage is TRBV20-1 and J usage is TRBJ2-7, with D perhaps TRBD1 (5 bases). The CDR3 has 13 amino acids. Trimming left V 6 bases short and J 2 bases short, with 14 bases between. Germline lookup yields CDR1 DFQATT and CDR2 SNEGSKA (reference sequence). This CDR3 reads CSAGRQGPYEQYF. CDR3 DNA sequence: TGCAGTGCCGGACGGCAGGGTCCCTACGAGCAGTACTTC.

There are a few counts of this clonotype. The V gene is TRBV7-9, the J gene TRBJ2-2; possibly TRBD1 or TRBD2 for D (5 bases each). V was clipped by 2 bases and J by 7 bases, with 17 bases between them. Germline CDR1 is SEHNR and CDR2 is FQNEAQ (reference sequence). CDR3 length: 16 amino acids. The CDR3: CASSLWYQGVVGELFF. CDR3 sequence (DNA): TGTGCCAGCAGCTTATGGTACCAGGGAGTGGTCGGGGAGCTGTTTTTT.

The rearrangement uses TRBV11-2 and TRBJ1-2, with no clear D. Per germline, CDR1 SGHAT and CDR2 FQNNGV. The germline V and J ends were trimmed by 5 bases and 7 bases, with 14 bases remaining between them. CDR3 length: 13 residues. CDR3 sequence: CASSPLPSSGYTF. DNA of the CDR3: TGTGCCAGCAGCCCGCTACCGTCATCTGGCTACACCTTC.

This clonotype was counted a few times. This rearrangement joins TRBV21-1 to TRBJ1-5. TRBV21-1 is deemed a pseudogene. CDR3 length: 10 residues. In DNA form, the CDR3 reads TGTGCCAGCAACGGCCCTCCCCAGCATTTT. Encoded protein: CASNGPPQHF.

The rearrangement uses TRBV27 and TRBJ1-2, with D possibly being TRBD1 (5 bases). The germline gives CDR1 MNHEY, CDR2 SMNVEV (reference sequence). V shed 7 bases and J shed 4 bases, with 22 bases lying between them. This CDR3 has 16 amino acids. CDR3 residues: CASKGGTGQEPYGYTF. As DNA, the CDR3 is TGTGCCAGCAAAGGAGGGACGGGGCAGGAACCCTATGGCTACACCTTC.

The chain is built from TRBV7-6 and TRBJ2-7, with D possibly TRBD1 on 6 matching bases. Trimming stripped 2 bases from V and 1 base from J, with 12 bases between. Germline V CDR1 and CDR2: SGHVS, FNYEAQ. The CDR3 extends over 15 amino acids. The CDR3 region has the DNA TGTGCCAGCAGCTTATTCCAGGGGCAGTCCTACGAGCAGTACTTC. This encodes CASSLFQGQSYEQYF.

This sequence joins TRBV30 and TRBJ2-7, with unresolved D. Per germline, CDR1 GTSNPN and CDR2 SVGIG (reference sequence). Trimming shortened V by 1 base and J by 9 bases, and 13 bases separated the two germline ends. The CDR3 has 12 residues. The CDR3 here is CAWSGEPPGQYF. The CDR3 DNA reads TGTGCCTGGAGTGGAGAACCTCCCGGGCAGTACTTC.

The chain employs TRBV10-2 and TRBJ2-5; TRBD2 aligns across 12 bases. CDR1 is WSHSY and CDR2 is SAAADI in the germline V gene. The J segment lost 5 bases and the V segment lost 7 bases, leaving 5 bases of the junction unmatched. The CDR3 is 14 residues long. CDR3 loop: CASTTSGSTETQYF. CDR3 nucleotide sequence: TGCGCCAGCACGACTAGCGGGAGTACGGAGACCCAGTACTTC.

The chain recombines TRBV4-1 with TRBJ2-7; tentative D call: TRBD1 (6 bases). Deletions cut 6 bases from V and 1 base from J, with 16 bases between. Germline V gene sequence: CDR1 MGHRA, CDR2 YSYEKL. The length of the CDR3 is 15 residues. CDR3 DNA: TGCGCCAGCAGGACACAGGGCGGTAGTTCCTACGAGCAGTACTTC. It codes for CASRTQGGSSYEQYF.

The chain is built from TRBV27 and TRBJ1-1, with D possibly being TRBD1 (6 bases). Germline CDR1 is MNHEY and CDR2 is SMNVEV (reference sequence). The CDR3 sequence is 14 residues long. With 4 bases removed from V and 3 bases from J, the gap between germline ends came to 12 bases. The chain's CDR3 is CASSWRGRDTEAFF. CDR3 in DNA: TGTGCCAGCAGTTGGAGGGGGAGGGACACTGAAGCTTTCTTT.